The clone carrying this T cell receptor beta chain was counted only a few times. Each CDR3 protein is one row after TCRdb ran MiXCR on the 5' RACE reads. The sample has 450,000 or so distinct CDR3 sequences; 11% to 15% are singletons. This entry belongs to a study of identical twins. Trimming took 9 bases from V and 2 from J, leaving 11 bases between them. In germline, CDR1 is MNHNS, CDR2 SASEGT. The CDR3 covers 13 residues. This sample also belongs to another study, concerning yellow fever vaccine responses in identical twins.

Sequenced material: CD4+ T cells sorted from blood. J is TRBJ2-4 and V is TRBV6-1; weak D call: TRBD1 (6 bases). This TCR derives from a woman aged 18 to 35 in good health. Written as DNA, the CDR3 is TGTGCCAGTAAACAGGGTCCCAAAAACATTCAGTACTTC. It specifies CASKQGPKNIQYF.